Described below is a single T cell receptor beta chain sequence and its context. Produced via immunoSEQ multiplex PCR; TCRdb's table is partial and in-frame only. The sample includes around 80,000 clones, around 93% of them seen just once. This sample is part of a study of PD-L1 blockade in urothelial cancer. Study information: Timepoints chosen for blood analysis were 3 weeks (second dose) and 6 weeks after treatment start.

V lost 4 bases, J lost 10 bases, and 7 bases stayed unmatched. From germline, CDR1 is SQVTM and CDR2 ANQGSEA. The CDR3 loop spans 12 amino acids. Time point: peripheral blood 6 weeks after treatment start. The clonotype was recovered from a woman aged 80 or older with urothelial cancer. This specimen was PBMCs, taken around atezolizumab (anti-PD-L1) treatment. V gene TRBV29-1 combines with J gene TRBJ1-2; TRBD1 agrees at 9 bases. The CDR3 DNA is TGCAGCGTTGTTGTTTGGACAGGGGTCTACACCTTC. Its translation: CSVVVWTGVYTF. The complete variable domain, with remaining parts taken from reference TRBV29-1 and TRBJ1-2, reads SAVISQKPSRDICQRGTSLTIQCQVDSQVTMMFWYRQQPGQSLTLIATANQGSEATYESGFVIDKFPISRPNLTFSTLTVSNMSPEDSSIYLCSVVVWTGVYTFGSGTRLTVV.